The next 18 T cell receptor beta chains were all read from a single sample in a study of identifying expanded T cells in peripheral blood. Measured with immunoSEQ multiplex PCR; TCRdb has only the in-frame clones, and not every one. Of about 78,000 clones in the sample, 84% are singletons; the top ten hold more than 15%. The sequenced material came from blood. The receptors here all came from a person between 18 and 75 years old in good health.

This clone was detected only a few times. The rearrangement links TRBV28 to TRBJ1-1; maybe TRBD1 (6 bases). The ends were cut back, 7 bases at V and 10 bases at J, with 19 bases in the middle. This CDR3 has 13 amino acids. Germline V gene data show CDR1 as MDHEN and CDR2 as SYDVKM. CDR3 sequence: CASTSLRGGGAFF. The CDR3 DNA follows: TGTGCCAGCACCTCTTTGAGGGGGGGAGGAGCTTTCTTT.

The rearrangement joins TRBV19 to TRBJ1-1, with TRBD1 identical over 8 bases. Germline CDR1 is LNHDA and CDR2 is SQIVND (reference sequence). Trimming cost V 1 base and J 0 bases; bases outside gene matches: 7. This CDR3 is 17 amino acids long. The CDR3 loop reads CASSIGTGPLMNTEAFF. The CDR3 region has the DNA TGTGCCAGTAGTATAGGGACAGGGCCTCTTATGAACACTGAAGCTTTCTTT.

The rearrangement joins TRBV18 to TRBJ2-1, with 10 bases aligning to TRBD2. Germline V gene sequence: CDR1 KGHSH, CDR2 LQKENI. The length of the CDR3 is 16 residues. J was trimmed by 5 bases and V by 2 bases; bases with no gene match: 6. CDR3 DNA sequence: TGTGCCAGCTCACCAAATAGCGGGAGGCTCAACAATGAGCAGTTCTTC. The encoded protein is CASSPNSGRLNNEQFF. The full variable domain, completed using reference TRBV18 and TRBJ2-1, is NAGVMQNPRHLVRRRGQEARLRCSPMKGHSHVYWYRQLPEEGLKFMVYLQKENIIDESGMPKERFSAEFPKEGPSILRIQQVVRGDSAAYFCASSPNSGRLNNEQFFGPGTRLTVL.

This sequence joins TRBV25-1 and TRBJ2-1, with TRBD2 matching 12 bases. CDR3 length equals 16 residues. Germline CDR1 is MGHDK and CDR2 is SYGVNS. Losses at the gene ends were 3 bases for V and 8 bases for J; bases not matched to a gene: 8. CDR3 loop: CASSEASGRVQDEQFF. CDR3 nucleotides: TGTGCCAGCAGTGAGGCTAGCGGGAGGGTGCAGGATGAGCAGTTCTTC.

With respect to this clone: Distinct nucleotide sequences in the sample also encode this CDR3. The chain links TRBV7-2 to TRBJ2-2, with D perhaps matching TRBD2 (5 bases). The germline gives CDR1 SGHTA, CDR2 FQGNSA. CDR3 length: 14 residues. V lost 6 bases and J lost 7, with 15 bases in between. In nucleotides, the CDR3 is TGTGCCAGCAGTCGGGATAGAACGGGCGGGGAGCTGTTTTTT. This translates into CASSRDRTGGELFF.

The chain uses TRBV6-1 and TRBJ2-5; D unresolved. This CDR3 is 14 amino acids long. V was shortened by 1 base and J by 4 bases, with 10 bases between the two germline ends. Per the germline V gene, CDR1 is MNHNS and CDR2 is SASEGT. The CDR3 DNA is TGTGCCAGCAGTGAAGGTGGGGTTTTAGAGACCCAGTACTTC. Translating gives CASSEGGVLETQYF.

This clone was recorded a few times. The rearrangement uses TRBV9 and TRBJ2-3; D not resolved. CDR1 is SGDLS, CDR2 YYNGEE, per germline. This CDR3 contains 15 residues. The V end was cut by 1 base, the J end by 2 bases, with 11 bases between. CDR3 nucleotides: TGTGCCAGCAGCGTAAATAACGGCTACACAGATACGCAGTATTTT. It translates to CASSVNNGYTDTQYF.

The chain employs TRBV27 and TRBJ2-7; TRBD1 matches 7 bases. Germline-derived CDR1 and CDR2 are MNHEY and SMNVEV (reference sequence). The CDR3 totals 18 residues. Trimming took 4 bases from V and 0 from J; bases not matched to a gene: 15. CDR3 coding DNA: TGTGCCAGCAGTTCTCCAGGCAAGATCAGGGGGAGCTCCTACGAGCAGTACTTC. Protein: CASSSPGKIRGSSYEQYF.

The chain joins TRBV6-6 to TRBJ1-2, with a tentative D call TRBD1 (5 bases). The CDR3 sequence is 12 residues long. Germline CDR1 and CDR2: MNHNY and SVGAGI (reference sequence). V shed 11 bases and J shed 4 bases, with 14 bases lying between them. The CDR3 loop is CAGRDAGYGYTF. In DNA, the CDR3 is TGTGCCGGACGGGACGCTGGCTATGGCTACACCTTC.

The V call is TRBV15, the J call TRBJ2-1, with TRBD2 matching over 11 bases. CDR1 LNHNV and CDR2 YYDKDF come from the germline V gene (reference sequence). With V trimmed by 0 bases and J by 3 bases, 10 bases remained unmatched. The CDR3 sequence is 19 residues long. This chain's CDR3 is CATSRDGGLAGGNYNEQFF. The CDR3 nucleotides are TGTGCCACCAGCAGAGATGGGGGGCTAGCGGGAGGAAACTACAATGAGCAGTTCTTC. Full variable domain (rest looked up from reference TRBV15 and TRBJ2-1): DAMVIQNPRYQVTQFGKPVTLSCSQTLNHNVMYWYQQKSSQAPKLLFHYYDKDFNNEADTPDNFQSRRPNTSFCFLDIRSPGLGDTAMYLCATSRDGGLAGGNYNEQFFGPGTRLTVL.

The rearrangement uses TRBV2 and TRBJ2-4; 8 bases match TRBD1. The CDR3 runs 15 residues. Trimming at V came to 2 bases and at J to 3 bases, leaving 3 bases not matched to a gene. CDR1 and CDR2 from the germline V gene are SNHLY and FYNNEI. CDR3 DNA sequence: TGTGCCAGCAGTGAACCCGACAGGGGCAAAAACATTCAGTACTTC. Its translation: CASSEPDRGKNIQYF.

The chain links TRBV7-2 to TRBJ1-2; D is possibly TRBD1 (6 bases). CDR3 length: 13 residues. The V and J ends lost 1 base and 4 bases respectively, with 7 bases between them. Germline V lookup: CDR1 SGHTA, CDR2 FQGNSA. For the CDR3, the DNA is TGTGCCAGCAGCTTAGAGGGGGGCTATGGCTACACCTTC. It is translated as CASSLEGGYGYTF.

This rearrangement joins TRBV7-2 to TRBJ1-3; D remains unclear. Germline assignment: CDR1 SGHTA and CDR2 FQGNSA. This CDR3 is 14 amino acids long. Trimming removed 5 bases from V and 4 bases from J, with 12 bases in between. Here the CDR3 reads CASSSRTLGNTIYF. DNA of the CDR3: TGTGCCAGCAGCAGTCGGACCCTAGGAAACACCATATATTTT. Complete variable domain (other parts from reference TRBV7-2 and TRBJ1-3): GAGVSQSPSNKVTEKGKDVELRCDPISGHTALYWYRQSLGQGLEFLIYFQGNSAPDKSGLPSDRFSAERTGGSVSTLTIQRTQQEDSAVYLCASSSRTLGNTIYFGEGSWLTVV.

The rearrangement links TRBV6-6 to TRBJ1-1; D not resolved. Germline values: CDR1 MNHNY, CDR2 SVGAGI (reference sequence). The CDR3 sequence is 15 residues long. Trimming took off 2 bases at V and 1 base at J, with 11 bases between the two ends. The CDR3: CASSYGIPQNTEAFF. The CDR3 bases are TGTGCCAGCAGTTACGGTATACCCCAGAACACTGAAGCTTTCTTT.

The V gene is TRBV7-3, the J gene TRBJ2-5, with D possibly TRBD2 on 6 matching bases. CDR1 SGHTA and CDR2 FQGTGA come from the germline V gene. The CDR3 is made up of 16 amino acids. Deletions cut 1 base from V and 4 bases from J, with 16 bases between. The CDR3 DNA is TGTGCCAGCAGCTTAATGGGGACTCTAGGGGCAGAGACCCAGTACTTC. Its translation is CASSLMGTLGAETQYF.

The genes are TRBV28 and TRBJ2-1; D could derive from TRBD1 or TRBD2 (5 bases each). The length of the CDR3 is 16 residues. The V and J ends lost 6 bases and 4 bases respectively, with 19 bases between them. CDR1 is MDHEN, CDR2 SYDVKM, per germline. CDR3 sequence: CASREMGEGPYNEQFF. DNA of the CDR3: TGTGCCAGCAGGGAAATGGGCGAGGGACCATACAATGAGCAGTTCTTC. The full variable domain, its missing parts supplied by reference TRBV28 and TRBJ2-1, is DVKVTQSSRYLVKRTGEKVFLECVQDMDHENMFWYRQDPGLGLRLIYFSYDVKMKEKGDIPEGYSVSREKKERFSLILESASTNQTSMYLCASREMGEGPYNEQFFGPGTRLTVL.

The V and J genes are TRBV6-1 and TRBJ2-7; D gene unclear. The CDR3 runs to 13 residues. Germline CDR1 is MNHNS and CDR2 is SASEGT. V shed 2 bases and J shed 1 base, with 6 bases lying between them. The CDR3 bases are TGTGCCAGCAGTGAACTGGGGTCCTACGAGCAGTACTTC. The encoded protein is CASSELGSYEQYF.

Points on this clone: Mismatch with germline at one junction end may stem from a read error. The V call is TRBV7-8, the J call TRBJ1-2; D ambiguous. Looked up from germline, CDR1 is SGHVS and CDR2 is FQNEAQ. The CDR3 length is 13 residues. CDR3 sequence (DNA): TGTGCCAGCAGCTCAGCGGAACAGCTAGCATTAGGCTTC. Translation gives CASSSAEQLALGF.